The clone carrying this T cell receptor beta chain appeared once. Its specificity is not known. The CDR3 has 16 residues. Germline V gene data show CDR1 as MNHEY and CDR2 as SMNVEV (reference sequence). V was clipped by 5 bases and J by 6 bases; unmatched bases: 10. Sequenced with the Oncomine TCR Beta short-read assay was DNA taken from cultured CD4+ T cells. TCRdb analysed the PCR reads with MiXCR anew, one entry per CDR3 protein. This table holds 15,000 or so distinct CDR3 sequences, about 74% found once. This sample was taken from a study of vaccination and CD4 T cells after COVID-19. Study in general: At a median approximately 100 days (range 35 to 161) after diagnosis, post-COVID samples were drawn.

Documented treatment: approximately 9-day PBMC culture with coronavirus spike peptide pools or control peptides (ViraFEST assay). TCR sequencing followed the expansion of antigen-specific T cells with peptide pools in ViraFEST. It was with approximately 9.7 IU/ml IL-2 and 10 ug/ml peptide pools that about 2 million PBMCs per well were cultured. The specimen was CD4+ T cells from blood, cultured in vitro. The clonotype comes from a human donor who had recovered from COVID-19. The chain employs TRBV27 and TRBJ2-1; 10 bases line up with TRBD2. In DNA, the CDR3 is TGTGCCAGCAGTAACCGGGGAAGCGGGAGGGTCAATGAGCAGTTCTTC. This codes for CASSNRGSGRVNEQFF.